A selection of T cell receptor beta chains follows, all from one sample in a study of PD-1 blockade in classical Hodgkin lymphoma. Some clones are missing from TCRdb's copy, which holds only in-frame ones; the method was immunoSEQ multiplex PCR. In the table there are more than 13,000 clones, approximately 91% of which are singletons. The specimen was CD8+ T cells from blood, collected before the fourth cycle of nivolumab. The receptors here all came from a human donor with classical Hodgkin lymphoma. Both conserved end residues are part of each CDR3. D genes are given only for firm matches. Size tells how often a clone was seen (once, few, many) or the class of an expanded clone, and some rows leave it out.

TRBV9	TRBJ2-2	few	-	TGTGCCAGCAGCGTAGCCTGGGACACCGGGGAGCTGTTTTTT	CASSVAWDTGELFF
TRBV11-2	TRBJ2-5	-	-	TGTGCCAGCAGGCCTAGCAGACGCCGGCAAGAGACCCAGTACTTC	CASRPSRRRQETQYF
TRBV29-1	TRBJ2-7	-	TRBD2	TGCAGCGTCGGAAGCGGGAGGGGCGAGCAGTACTTC	CSVGSGRGEQYF
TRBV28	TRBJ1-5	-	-	TGTGCCAGCGCGCAGGCAGGGGAGGTTCAGCCCCAGCATTTT	CASAQAGEVQPQHF
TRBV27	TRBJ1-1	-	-	TGTGCCAGCAGTTTAACAGGGTCGAACACTGAAGCTTTCTTT	CASSLTGSNTEAFF
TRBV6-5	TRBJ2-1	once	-	TGTGCCAGCAGTTACTCGATCCGGGCTGGTGAGCAGTTCTTC	CASSYSIRAGEQFF
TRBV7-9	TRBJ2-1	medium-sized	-	TGTGCCAGCAGCTTCTTGGCCAGGGGCGAGTACAATGAGCAGTTCTTC	CASSFLARGEYNEQFF
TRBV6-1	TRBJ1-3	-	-	TGTGCCAGCAGTGAACGGACAGCGGACTCTGGAAACACCATATATTTT	CASSERTADSGNTIYF
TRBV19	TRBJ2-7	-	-	TGTGCCAGTTCTCCCGTGAGCTCCTACGAGCAGTACTTC	CASSPVSSYEQYF
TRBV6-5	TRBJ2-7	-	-	TGTGCCAGCAGAACCGGGACATATACGTCCTACGAGCAGTACTTC	CASRTGTYTSYEQYF
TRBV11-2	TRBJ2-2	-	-	TGTGCCAGCAGCTTCGGGGGAGTTTGGGCTGGGGAGCTGTTTTTT	CASSFGGVWAGELFF
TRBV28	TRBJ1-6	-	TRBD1	TGTGCCAGCAGTGAGACAGGGGGACTTTCACCCCTCCACTTT	CASSETGGLSPLHF
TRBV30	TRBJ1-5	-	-	TGTGCCGCGGAGGACAGCCGCAATCAGCCCCAGCATTTT	CAAEDSRNQPQHF
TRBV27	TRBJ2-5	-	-	TGTGCCAGCGGGCTGCTTGGGGAGACCCAGTACTTC	CASGLLGETQYF